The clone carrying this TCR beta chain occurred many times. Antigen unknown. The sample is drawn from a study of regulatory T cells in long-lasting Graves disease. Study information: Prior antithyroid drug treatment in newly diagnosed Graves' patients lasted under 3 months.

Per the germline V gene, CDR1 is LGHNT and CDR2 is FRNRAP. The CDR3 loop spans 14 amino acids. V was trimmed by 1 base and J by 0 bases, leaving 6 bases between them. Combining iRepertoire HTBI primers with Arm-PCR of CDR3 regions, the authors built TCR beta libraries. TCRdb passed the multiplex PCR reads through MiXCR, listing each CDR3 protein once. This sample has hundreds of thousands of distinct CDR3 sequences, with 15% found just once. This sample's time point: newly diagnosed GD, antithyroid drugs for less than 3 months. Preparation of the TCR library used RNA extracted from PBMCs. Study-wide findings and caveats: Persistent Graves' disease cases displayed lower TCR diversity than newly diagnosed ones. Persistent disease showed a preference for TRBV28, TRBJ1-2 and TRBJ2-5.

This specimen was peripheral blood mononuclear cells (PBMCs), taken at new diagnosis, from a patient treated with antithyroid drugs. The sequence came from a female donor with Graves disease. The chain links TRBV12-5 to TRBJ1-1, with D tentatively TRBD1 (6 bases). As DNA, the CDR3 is TGTGCTAGTGGTTTGGGACAGGTGAACACTGAAGCTTTCTTT. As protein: CASGLGQVNTEAFF.